A single sample gave rise to the 8 T cell receptor beta chains below, sequenced in a study of HIV-infected children after antiretroviral therapy interruption. Treatment in this sample: PENTA 11 planned treatment interruption arm or continuous ART arm. The TCR library was built from RNA with a 3' RACE protocol and unique molecular identifiers. TCRdb fed the 3' RACE reads into MiXCR, producing one record per CDR3 protein. Among some 51,000 distinct CDR3 sequences listed, approximately 4.3% were seen once. The source was CD45RA+ CD4+ T cells from PBMCs, pooled from several time points, collected from a donor given antiretroviral therapy, either interrupted or continuous. Specified subset: naive CD4+ CD45RA+ CD45RO- T cells. The source of these receptors is a pool of human donors with HIV.

In this sample, this clonotype turned up many times. The rearrangement joins TRBV9 to TRBJ2-5; D is possibly TRBD1 or TRBD2 (5 bases each). The V gene's germline CDR1 is SGDLS and CDR2 YYNGEE. V lost 1 base to trimming and J lost 1 base, with 8 bases between them. There are 14 residues in the CDR3. This CDR3 is CASSVMGTQETQYF. Here the CDR3 DNA reads TGTGCCAGCAGCGTAATGGGGACCCAAGAGACCCAGTACTTC.

Many counts were recorded for this clonotype. V is TRBV19 and J is TRBJ1-1, with D possibly matching TRBD1 (6 bases). There are 13 residues in the CDR3. Per the germline V gene, CDR1 is LNHDA and CDR2 is SQIVND (reference sequence). Trimming stripped 3 bases from V and 11 bases from J, with 16 bases between. This CDR3 is CASSIRRPGVAFF. CDR3 sequence (DNA): TGTGCCAGTAGTATCCGCAGGCCAGGGGTGGCTTTCTTT. Using reference TRBV19 and TRBJ1-1 for the parts outside the CDR3, the full variable domain is DGGITQSPKYLFRKEGQNVTLSCEQNLNHDAMYWYRQDPGQGLRLIYYSQIVNDFQKGDIAEGYSVSREKKESFPLTVTSAQKNPTAFYLCASSIRRPGVAFFGQGTRLTVV.

This clonotype was seen repeatedly, ten times or more. The chain couples TRBV5-1 to TRBJ2-2, with TRBD2 identical over 10 bases. Trimming cost V 3 bases and J 1 base; bases outside gene matches: 6. Per germline, CDR1 SGHRS and CDR2 YFSETQ. The length of the CDR3 is 17 residues. CDR3 sequence: CASSSPGLAQNTGELFF. In nucleotides, the CDR3 is TGCGCCAGCAGCTCCCCGGGACTAGCGCAGAACACCGGGGAGCTGTTTTTT.

This clonotype was detected ten times or more. The V and J genes are TRBV4-2 and TRBJ2-1, with D maybe TRBD2 (7 bases). V was trimmed by 4 bases and J by 9 bases, leaving 22 bases between them. The length of the CDR3 is 16 residues. Looked up from germline, CDR1 is LGHNA and CDR2 is YNFKEQ. CDR3 sequence (DNA): TGTGCCAGCAGCCTCCGGGACTGGGGGGGCGGTGCTGAGCAGTTCTTC. Amino acids: CASSLRDWGGGAEQFF.

V is TRBV2 and J is TRBJ2-1, with D unresolved. CDR3 length: 12 amino acids. Germline V gives CDR1 SNHLY, CDR2 FYNNEI. Trimming stripped 7 bases from V and 4 bases from J, with 8 bases between. The CDR3 bases are TGTGCCAGCAACAGAGAGTACAATGAGCAGTTCTTC. Translated, it gives CASNREYNEQFF.

V gene TRBV12-3 or TRBV12-4 combines with J gene TRBJ1-1; no clear D gene. The ends were cut back, 5 bases at V and 1 base at J, with 11 bases in the middle. The CDR3 extends over 14 amino acids. DNA for the CDR3: TGTGCCAGCAGTCCCCGCGCTCGGAACACTGAAGCTTTCTTT. It yields the protein CASSPRARNTEAFF.

This clonotype occurred many times. The gene calls are TRBV27 and TRBJ1-5; 8 bases match TRBD1. The CDR3 runs 14 residues. Germline CDR1 and CDR2: MNHEY and SMNVEV (reference sequence). Losses at the gene ends were 5 bases for V and 2 bases for J; bases not matched to a gene: 2. The CDR3 coding sequence is TGTGCCAGCAGTCCGGACAGGGGCAATCAGCCCCAGCATTTT. This codes for CASSPDRGNQPQHF.

This clonotype was seen many times. The V and J genes are TRBV5-1 and TRBJ2-3; D gene uncertain. Trimming removed 5 bases from V and 5 bases from J, with 12 bases in between. Germline V lookup: CDR1 SGHRS, CDR2 YFSETQ. CDR3 length: 13 amino acids. The CDR3 DNA is TGCGCCAGCAGTAGTGATGGGGTAGATACGCAGTATTTT. Translating it yields CASSSDGVDTQYF.